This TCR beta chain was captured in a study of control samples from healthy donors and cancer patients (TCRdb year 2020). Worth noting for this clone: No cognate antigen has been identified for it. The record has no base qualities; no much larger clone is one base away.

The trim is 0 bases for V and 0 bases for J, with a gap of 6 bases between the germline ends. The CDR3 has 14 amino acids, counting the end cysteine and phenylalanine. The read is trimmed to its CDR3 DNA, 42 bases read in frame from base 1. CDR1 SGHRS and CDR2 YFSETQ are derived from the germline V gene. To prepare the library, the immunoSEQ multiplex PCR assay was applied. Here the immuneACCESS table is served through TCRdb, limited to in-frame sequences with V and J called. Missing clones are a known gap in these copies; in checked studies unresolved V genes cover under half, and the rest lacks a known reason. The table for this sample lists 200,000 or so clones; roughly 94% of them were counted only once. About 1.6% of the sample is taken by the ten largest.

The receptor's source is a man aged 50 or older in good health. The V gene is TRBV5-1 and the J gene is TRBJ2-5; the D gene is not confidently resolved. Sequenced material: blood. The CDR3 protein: CASSLAGYQETQYF. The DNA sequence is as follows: TGCGCCAGCAGCTTGGCTGGGTACCAAGAGACCCAGTACTTC. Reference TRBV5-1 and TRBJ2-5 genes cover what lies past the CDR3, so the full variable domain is KAGVTQTPRYLIKTRGQQVTLSCSPISGHRSVSWYQQTPGQGLQFLFEYFSETQRNKGNFPGRFSGRQFSNSRSEMNVSTLELGDSALYLCASSLAGYQETQYFGPGTRLLVL.